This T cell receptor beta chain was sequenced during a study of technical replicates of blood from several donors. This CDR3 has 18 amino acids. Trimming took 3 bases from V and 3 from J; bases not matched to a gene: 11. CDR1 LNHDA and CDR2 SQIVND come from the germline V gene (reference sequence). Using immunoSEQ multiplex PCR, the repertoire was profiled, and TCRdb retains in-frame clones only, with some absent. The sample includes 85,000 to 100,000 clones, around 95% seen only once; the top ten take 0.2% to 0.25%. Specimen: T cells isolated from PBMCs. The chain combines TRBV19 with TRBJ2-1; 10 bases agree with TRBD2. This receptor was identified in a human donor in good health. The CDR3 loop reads CASSIRTSGRPGYNEQFF. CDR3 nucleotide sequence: TGTGCCAGTAGTATCAGGACTAGCGGTCGACCCGGCTACAATGAGCAGTTCTTC.